This T cell receptor (beta chain) was captured in a study of T cell responses to AZD1222 COVID-19 vaccine. Concerning this clone itself: This CDR3 is also generated by other DNA sequences in the sample.

Germline CDR1 MNHEY, CDR2 SVGAGI. The CDR3 covers 12 residues. V shed 3 bases and J shed 8 bases, with 7 bases lying between them. Method: immunoSEQ multiplex PCR; TCRdb's copy keeps in-frame clones and lacks some. The table shows more than 150,000 clones, with around 94% occurring only once. The chain recombines TRBV6-5 with TRBJ1-4, with D uncertain. The sequence was collected from an adult who received the AZD1222 COVID-19 vaccine. The sample here was peripheral blood, taken 28 days after the second AZD1222 dose. CDR3 in amino acids: CASSYSGEKLFF. Written as DNA, the CDR3 is TGTGCCAGCAGTTATTCGGGGGAAAAACTGTTTTTT.